Sequencing of this T cell receptor beta chain was carried out in a study of blood T cells in healthy people across ages. The study's findings and limits: Estimated diversity across one million T cells was deemed an underestimate.

Worth noting for this clonotype: Antigen specificity is unknown.

A sample-barcoded 5' primer and a J-beta primer mix were used in a second PCR of roughly 6 to 11 cycles. Each CDR3 protein gets one entry after TCRdb re-called the 5' RACE reads with MiXCR. This sample carries roughly 1,500,000 distinct CDR3 sequences, about 40% of them seen once, and the ten largest clones take 7% to 9.5%. V gave up 1 base and J gave up 4 bases; unmatched junction bases: 8. CDR3 length: 17 residues. CDR1 and CDR2 (germline): LGHDT, YNNKEL (reference sequence). The J gene is TRBJ2-3, the V gene TRBV3-1, with 10 bases identical to TRBD2. The receptor comes from a woman aged 18-35 years in good health. Sequenced input: blood. CDR3 residues: CASSQAKREGRPDTQYF. The CDR3 DNA reads as TGTGCCAGCAGCCAAGCCAAGCGGGAGGGCCGGCCAGATACGCAGTATTTT.